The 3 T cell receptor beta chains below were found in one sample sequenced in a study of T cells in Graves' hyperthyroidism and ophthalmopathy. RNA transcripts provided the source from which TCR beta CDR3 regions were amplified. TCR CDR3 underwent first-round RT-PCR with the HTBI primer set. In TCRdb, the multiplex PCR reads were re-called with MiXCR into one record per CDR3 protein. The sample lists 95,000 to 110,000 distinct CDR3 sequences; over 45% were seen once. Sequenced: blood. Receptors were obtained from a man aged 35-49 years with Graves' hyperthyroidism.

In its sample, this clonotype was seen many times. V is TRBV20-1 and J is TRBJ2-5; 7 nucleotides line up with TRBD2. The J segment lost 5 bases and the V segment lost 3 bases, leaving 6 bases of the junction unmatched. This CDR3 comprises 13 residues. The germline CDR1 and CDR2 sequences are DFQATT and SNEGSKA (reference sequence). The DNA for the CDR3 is TGCAGTGCTAGGGGGGTTAGCGGGGAGACCCAGTACTTC. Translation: CSARGVSGETQYF.

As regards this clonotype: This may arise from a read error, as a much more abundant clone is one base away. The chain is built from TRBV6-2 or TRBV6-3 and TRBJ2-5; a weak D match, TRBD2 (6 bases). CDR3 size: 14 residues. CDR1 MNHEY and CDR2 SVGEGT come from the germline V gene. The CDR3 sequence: CASSSQGLGETRYF. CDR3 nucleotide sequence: TGTGCCAGCAGTTCTCAGGGACTGGGGGAGACCCGGTACTTC.

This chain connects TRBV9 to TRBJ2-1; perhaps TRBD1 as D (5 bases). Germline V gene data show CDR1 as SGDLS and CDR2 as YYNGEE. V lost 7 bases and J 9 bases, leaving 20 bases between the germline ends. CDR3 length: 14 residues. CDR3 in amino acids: CASSPRDSASEQFF. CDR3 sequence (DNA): TGTGCCAGCTCACCACGAGACAGCGCGAGTGAGCAGTTCTTC.